This is a list of T cell receptor beta chains from one sample in a study of early T cells in non-severe SARS-CoV-2 infection. Via MiXCR, TCRdb re-called the 5' RACE reads, giving one row per CDR3 protein. Of 55,000 to 65,000 distinct CDR3 sequences in the sample, roughly 10% are singletons; the top ten hold roughly 6%. Input material: whole blood. Source of these receptors: an adult who was a healthcare worker with PCR-confirmed SARS-CoV-2 infection or an uninfected control (not recorded which). Both conserved end residues are part of each CDR3. Each record gives: D gene, J gene, V gene, clone size, CDR3 protein, CDR3 DNA. The D gene is left open where the match is weak. Not every row has a clone size; where given, it reads once, few, many or a size class.

>TRBD2|TRBJ2-7|TRBV6-5|few
CASRRSGTSGTVSSYEQYF
TGTGCCAGCAGGCGTTCCGGGACTAGCGGGACGGTGAGCTCCTACGAGCAGTACTTC
>TRBD1|TRBJ2-1|TRBV10-3|-
CAITGTGSVNEQFF
TGTGCCATAACCGGGACAGGGAGTGTCAATGAGCAGTTCTTC
>TRBD1|TRBJ2-2|TRBV20-1|-
CSARGDRNTGELFF
TGCAGTGCTAGGGGGGACAGAAACACCGGGGAGCTGTTTTTT
>-|TRBJ2-3|TRBV7-3|-
CASSPRSDPTDTQYF
TGTGCCAGCAGCCCACGATCGGACCCCACAGATACGCAGTATTTT
>TRBD1|TRBJ2-1|TRBV29-1|many
CSVAPGTGPNEQFF
TGCAGCGTTGCCCCCGGGACAGGGCCCAATGAGCAGTTCTTC
>TRBD2|TRBJ2-1|TRBV19|many
CASKVAGSYNEQFF
TGTGCCAGTAAGGTAGCGGGATCCTACAATGAGCAGTTCTTC
>TRBD2|TRBJ2-3|TRBV9|many
CASSVRSGSGTSDTQYF
TGTGCCAGCAGCGTCCGAAGCGGGAGCGGGACAAGCGATACGCAGTATTTT
>TRBD2|TRBJ2-7|TRBV5-4|many
CASSLGLAQSYEQYF
TGTGCCAGCAGCTTGGGACTAGCGCAGTCCTACGAGCAGTACTTC
>TRBD2|TRBJ2-1|TRBV20-1|few
CSAGVLVAGGLQFF
TGCAGTGCCGGCGTGTTGGTAGCGGGAGGCTTGCAGTTCTTC
>-|TRBJ1-6|TRBV6-5|-
CASSTQGASSPLHF
TGTGCCAGCTCCACACAGGGTGCTTCTTCACCCCTCCACTTT
>-|TRBJ2-2|TRBV11-3|-
CASSQRRDTGELFF
TGTGCCAGCAGCCAACGGAGGGACACCGGGGAGCTGTTTTTT
>-|TRBJ2-3|TRBV7-2|few
CASRLGLNTDTQYF
TGTGCCAGCAGACTCGGGCTAAACACAGATACGCAGTATTTT
>TRBD2|TRBJ2-1|TRBV7-6|-
CASSLRLAGADNEQFF
TGTGCCAGCAGCTTACGCCTAGCGGGAGCAGACAATGAGCAGTTCTTC
>-|TRBJ2-7|TRBV7-9|few
CASSSAGTYEQYF
TGTGCCAGCAGCTCAGCAGGGACCTACGAGCAGTACTTC
>-|TRBJ1-4|TRBV20-1|-
CSANRKINEKLFF
TGCAGTGCTAACAGAAAAATTAATGAAAAACTGTTTTTT
>TRBD2|TRBJ2-1|TRBV7-3|many
CASSPSGGVQFF
TGTGCCAGCAGCCCCTCGGGAGGTGTGCAGTTCTTC
>TRBD2|TRBJ2-3|TRBV20-1|many
CSASVAASGIADTQYF
TGCAGTGCATCAGTGGCGGCTAGCGGGATTGCAGATACGCAGTATTTT
>TRBD2|TRBJ2-3|TRBV7-2|few
CASSLAGGSGMDTQYF
TGTGCCAGCAGCTTAGCTGGTGGTAGCGGGATGGATACGCAGTATTTT